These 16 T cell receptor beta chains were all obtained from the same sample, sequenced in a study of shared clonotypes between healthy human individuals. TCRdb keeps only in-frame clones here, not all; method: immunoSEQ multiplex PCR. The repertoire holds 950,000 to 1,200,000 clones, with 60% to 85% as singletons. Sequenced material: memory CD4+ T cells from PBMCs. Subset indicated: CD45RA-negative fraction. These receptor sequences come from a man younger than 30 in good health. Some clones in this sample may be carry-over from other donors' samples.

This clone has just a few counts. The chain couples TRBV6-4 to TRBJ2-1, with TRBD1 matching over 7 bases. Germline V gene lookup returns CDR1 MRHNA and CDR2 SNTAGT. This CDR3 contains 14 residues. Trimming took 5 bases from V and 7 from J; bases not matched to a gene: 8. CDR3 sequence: CASSRQGSVNEQFF. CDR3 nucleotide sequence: TGTGCCAGCAGTAGACAGGGTTCGGTAAATGAGCAGTTCTTC.

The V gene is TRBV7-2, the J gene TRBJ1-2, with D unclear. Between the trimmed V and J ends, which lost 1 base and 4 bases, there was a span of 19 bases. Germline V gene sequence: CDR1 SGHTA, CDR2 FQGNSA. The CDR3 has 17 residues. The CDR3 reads CASSLGGPITWSYGYTF. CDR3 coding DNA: TGTGCCAGCAGCTTAGGAGGGCCCATAACCTGGTCCTATGGCTACACCTTC. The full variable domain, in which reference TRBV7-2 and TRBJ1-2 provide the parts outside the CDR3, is GAGVSQSPSNKVTEKGKDVELRCDPISGHTALYWYRQSLGQGLEFLIYFQGNSAPDKSGLPSDRFSAERTGGSVSTLTIQRTQQEDSAVYLCASSLGGPITWSYGYTFGSGTRLTVV.

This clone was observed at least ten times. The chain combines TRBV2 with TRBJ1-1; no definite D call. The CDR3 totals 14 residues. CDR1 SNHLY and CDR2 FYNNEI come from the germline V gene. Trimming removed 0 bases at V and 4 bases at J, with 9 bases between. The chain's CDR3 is CASSEADRGTEAFF. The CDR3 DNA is TGTGCCAGCAGTGAAGCTGACCGCGGCACTGAAGCTTTCTTT.

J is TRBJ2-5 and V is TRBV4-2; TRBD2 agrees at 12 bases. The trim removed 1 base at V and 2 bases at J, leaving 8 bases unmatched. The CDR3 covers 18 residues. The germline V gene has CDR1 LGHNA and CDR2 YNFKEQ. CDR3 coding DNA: TGTGCCAGCAGCCAAGTTGTTGGGACTAGCGGGCGGCAAGAGACCCAGTACTTC. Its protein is CASSQVVGTSGRQETQYF.

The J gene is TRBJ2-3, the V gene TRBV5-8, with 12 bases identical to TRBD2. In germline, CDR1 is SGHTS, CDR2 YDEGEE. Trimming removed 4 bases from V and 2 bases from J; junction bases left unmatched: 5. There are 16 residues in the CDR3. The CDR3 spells CASSAGLAGLTDTQYF. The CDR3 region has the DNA TGTGCCAGCAGCGCCGGACTAGCGGGGCTCACAGATACGCAGTATTTT.

CDR3 bases: TGTGCCAGCAGCTTGATAGACTCATACGAGCAGTACTTC. Its protein is CASSLIDSYEQYF. This rearrangement joins TRBV5-6 to TRBJ2-7; D is unresolved. V lost 1 base, J lost 4 bases, and 9 bases lay in between. The CDR3 consists of 13 residues. Per the germline V gene, CDR1 is SGHDT and CDR2 is YYEEEE.

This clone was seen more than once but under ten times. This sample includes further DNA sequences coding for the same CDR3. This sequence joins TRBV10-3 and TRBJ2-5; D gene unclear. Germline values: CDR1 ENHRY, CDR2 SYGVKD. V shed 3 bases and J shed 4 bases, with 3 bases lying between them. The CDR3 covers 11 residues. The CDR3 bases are TGTGCCATCAGTGAAGGAGAGACCCAGTACTTC. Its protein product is CAISEGETQYF.

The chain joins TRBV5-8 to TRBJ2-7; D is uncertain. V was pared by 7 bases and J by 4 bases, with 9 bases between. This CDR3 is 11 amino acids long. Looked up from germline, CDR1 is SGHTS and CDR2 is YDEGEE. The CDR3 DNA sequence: TGTGCCAGCCAAAGGTATTACGAGCAGTACTTC. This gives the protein CASQRYYEQYF.

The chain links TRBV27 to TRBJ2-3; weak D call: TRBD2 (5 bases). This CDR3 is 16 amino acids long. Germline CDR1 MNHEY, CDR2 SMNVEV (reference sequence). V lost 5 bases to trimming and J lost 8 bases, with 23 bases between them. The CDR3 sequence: CASSPREKRVRGTQYF. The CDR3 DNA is TGTGCCAGCAGTCCCAGAGAGAAAAGGGTTCGGGGTACGCAGTATTTT.

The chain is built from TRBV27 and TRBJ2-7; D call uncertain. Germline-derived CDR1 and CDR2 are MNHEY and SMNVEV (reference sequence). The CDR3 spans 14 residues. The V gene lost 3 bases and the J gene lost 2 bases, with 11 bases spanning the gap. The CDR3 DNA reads TGTGCCAGCAGTTTCCGGGTAAGCGCCTACGAGCAGTACTTC. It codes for CASSFRVSAYEQYF.

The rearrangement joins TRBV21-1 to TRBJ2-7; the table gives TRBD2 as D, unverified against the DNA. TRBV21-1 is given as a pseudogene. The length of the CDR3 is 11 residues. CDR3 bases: TGTGCCAGCAGAATAAAATACGAGCAGTACTTC. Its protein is CASRIKYEQYF.

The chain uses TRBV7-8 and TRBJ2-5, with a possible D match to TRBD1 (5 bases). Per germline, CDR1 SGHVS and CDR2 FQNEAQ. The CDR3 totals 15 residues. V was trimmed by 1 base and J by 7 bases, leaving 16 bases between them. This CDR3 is CASSLDGHPTVTQYF. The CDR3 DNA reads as TGTGCCAGCAGCTTAGACGGACACCCGACGGTGACCCAGTACTTC.

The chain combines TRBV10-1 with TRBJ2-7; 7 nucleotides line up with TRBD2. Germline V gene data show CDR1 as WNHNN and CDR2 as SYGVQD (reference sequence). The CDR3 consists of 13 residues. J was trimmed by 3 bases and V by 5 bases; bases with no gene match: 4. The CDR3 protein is CASSPGGFYEQYF. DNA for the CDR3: TGCGCCAGCAGTCCCGGGGGGTTCTACGAGCAGTACTTC.

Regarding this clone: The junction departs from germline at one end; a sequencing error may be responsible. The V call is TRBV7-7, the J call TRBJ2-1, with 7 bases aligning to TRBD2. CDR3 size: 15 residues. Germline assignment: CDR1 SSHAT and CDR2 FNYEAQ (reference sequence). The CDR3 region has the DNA TGTGCTAGCAGTTCTATTACGGGGGGACTCAATGAGCAGTTCTTC. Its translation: CASSSITGGLNEQFF.

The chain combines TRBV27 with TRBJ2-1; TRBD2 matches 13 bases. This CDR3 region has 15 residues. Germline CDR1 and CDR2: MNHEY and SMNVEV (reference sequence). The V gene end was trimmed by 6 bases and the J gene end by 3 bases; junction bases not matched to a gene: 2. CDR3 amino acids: CASRRLAGGYNEQFF. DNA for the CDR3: TGTGCCAGCAGACGACTAGCGGGAGGCTACAATGAGCAGTTCTTC.

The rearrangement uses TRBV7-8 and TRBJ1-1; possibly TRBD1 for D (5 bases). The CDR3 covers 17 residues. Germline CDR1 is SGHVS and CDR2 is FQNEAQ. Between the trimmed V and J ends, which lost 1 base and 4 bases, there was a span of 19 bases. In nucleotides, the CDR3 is TGTGCCAGCAGCTTAGTAGGTGGTTGGAGGGGCGCCACTGAAGCTTTCTTT. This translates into CASSLVGGWRGATEAFF.